This TCR beta chain was found in a study of cytomegalovirus exposure and HLA in healthy donors. Whole-study findings and limits: Listed as cytomegalovirus-associated were 150 to 200 TCR beta chains. Later analysis identified about 17,000 TCR beta sequences associated with HLA alleles, using a false discovery rate threshold of 0.05. Later examination showed HLA-associated TCR beta chains had greater clonal expansion than equally common others.

The germline gives CDR1 MNHNS, CDR2 SASEGT. The CDR3 extends over 14 amino acids. V dropped 5 bases and J dropped 3 bases, with 12 bases sitting between them. For this clone: Its target is unknown.

Primers: 60 Vbeta forward and 13 Jbeta reverse. Study processing details: A later analysis counted 80 million or so unique TCR beta chains, around 10 million shared. Method: immunoSEQ multiplex PCR; TCRdb's copy keeps in-frame clones and lacks some. That table gives V, J and clone size, and the DNA gave D and trimming. This sample's clone table lists 200,000 to 250,000 clones. The sequence was obtained from a woman aged 25 to 39 in good health and CMV-seropositive. The source material was PBMCs. The V gene is TRBV6-1, the J gene TRBJ2-3; D is unresolved. The CDR3: CASSHPSGTDTQYF. Written as DNA, the CDR3 is TGTGCCAGCAGTCACCCGTCCGGGACAGATACGCAGTATTTT.